This entry features one T cell receptor beta chain sequence. No antigen is known for it. A read error may account for a junction end that differs from germline. This specimen comes from a study of CD4 and CD8 cells across lung adenocarcinoma regions (dated by TCRdb to 2016 to 2019). Context from the whole study: The study examined intratumor heterogeneity of the T cell receptor repertoire by comparing tumor centers with tumor margins.

Patients with localized lung adenocarcinoma, a subtype of non-small cell lung cancer, were used as donors. Samples were obtained from the centers of localized lung adenocarcinomas. For TCR repertoire analysis, CD8+ T cells from tumor tissue were profiled separately from CD4+ T cells. CDR1 is given as MNHGY and CDR2 as SAAAGT, both from the germline V gene. From cysteine to phenylalanine, the CDR3 is 14 amino acids long. The read is trimmed to its CDR3 DNA, 42 bases read in frame from base 1. To prepare the library, PCR was applied. For sequencing, a HiSeq X Ten was employed. Using fastp at Q25 and MiXCR, TCRdb reprocessed the public reads and kept productive beta chains. Each record represents a unique CDR3 protein, reported with the most common genes and DNA among its rows. Here the sample has about 11,000 distinct CDR3 sequences; about 56% occur a single time. 30% to 40% of the sample lies in the top ten.

The sequence derives from a female donor with lung adenocarcinoma. The CD4 and CD8 labels of this study may be unreliable. The specimen sequenced was CD8+ T cells from the center of a lung tumor. Explained via the paper, the cell subset or site label denotes: tumor center region. The V and J genes are TRBV6-8 and TRBJ2-4, with the D gene tentatively TRBD1 or TRBD2, based on 5 matching bases in each. CDR3 reads: CASSGLLIENTQYF. The DNA is as follows: TGCGCCAGCTCGGGGCTGTTAATAGAAAATACGCAGTATTTC.